These 23 T cell receptor beta chains share one sample of origin, sequenced in a study of CD8+ T cells in alopecia areata. Reverse transcribed after extraction, RNA yielded cDNA as the sequencing template. The repertoire was sequenced with immunoSEQ multiplex PCR; TCRdb's copy has only in-frame clones and lacks some. Of about 280,000 clones listed, 58% are singletons. Treatment reported: oral pan-JAK inhibitor, 5-10 mg twice daily. The input for sequencing was CD4+ T cells sorted from blood, taken at week 24, from a patient treated with tofacitinib. These TCRs come from a human donor with alopecia areata.

This sequence joins TRBV2 and TRBJ2-5; D is ambiguous. CDR3 length equals 15 residues. The V end lost 0 bases, the J end lost 7 bases, and 15 bases lay between the germline ends. Germline values: CDR1 SNHLY, CDR2 FYNNEI. The CDR3 spells CASSEALSRSGTQYF. CDR3 nucleotides: TGTGCCAGCAGTGAAGCGCTCTCCCGTTCGGGGACCCAGTACTTC.

Points on this clone: The sample contains more than one DNA sequence encoding this CDR3. In DNA, the CDR3 is TGTGCCAGCAGCTTGGAGGGGGCCTATGGCTACACCTTC. The encoded protein is CASSLEGAYGYTF. The gene calls are TRBV5-4 and TRBJ1-2, with 7 bases matching TRBD1. Germline assignment: CDR1 SGHNT and CDR2 YYREEE (reference sequence). V lost 0 bases to trimming and J lost 4 bases; unmatched junction nucleotides: 0. The CDR3 has 13 residues.

This chain uses TRBV30 with TRBJ2-1; 9 bases agree with TRBD1. With 0 bases clipped from V and 5 bases from J, the junction kept 8 bases outside the gene matches. Germline V gene lookup returns CDR1 GTSNPN and CDR2 SVGIG (reference sequence). The CDR3 length is 16 residues. CDR3 loop: CAWSVRGTGLDNEQFF. Here the CDR3 DNA reads TGTGCCTGGAGTGTACGGGGGACAGGGCTGGACAATGAGCAGTTCTTC.

The chain uses TRBV20-1 and TRBJ1-2; D gene uncertain. Trimming left V 0 bases short and J 8 bases short, with 7 bases between. The CDR3 has 11 amino acids. Germline CDR1 DFQATT, CDR2 SNEGSKA (reference sequence). Here the CDR3 reads CSAREDWGYTF. The CDR3 bases are TGCAGTGCTAGAGAGGACTGGGGCTACACCTTC.

The chain links TRBV2 to TRBJ1-2; unclear D gene. Germline loops: CDR1 SNHLY, CDR2 FYNNEI. The CDR3 spans 10 residues. V was clipped by 4 bases and J by 8 bases, with 5 bases between them. Here the CDR3 reads CASSGGGYTF. The CDR3 DNA is TGTGCCAGCAGTGGAGGGGGCTACACCTTC.

This chain links TRBV4-2 with TRBJ1-6; D gene uncertain. CDR3 length: 13 amino acids. Between the trimmed V and J ends, which lost 0 bases and 9 bases, there was a span of 6 bases. Germline-derived CDR1 and CDR2 are LGHNA and YNFKEQ. The CDR3, as DNA: TGTGCCAGCAGCCAAGATCTCCCTTCACCCCTCCACTTT. Translating gives CASSQDLPSPLHF.

The V and J genes are TRBV30 and TRBJ1-5; D possibly corresponds to TRBD1 (5 bases). V dropped 1 base and J dropped 4 bases, with 14 bases sitting between them. The V gene's germline CDR1 is GTSNPN and CDR2 SVGIG (reference sequence). CDR3 length: 15 residues. The CDR3 nucleotides are TGTGCCTGGAGTGAAACCGTCGGGGGGAATCAGCCCCAGCATTTT. Protein product: CAWSETVGGNQPQHF.

This clone was seen more than once but under ten times. V and J are TRBV4-2 and TRBJ1-1; D uncertain. The germline gives CDR1 LGHNA, CDR2 YNFKEQ. The germline V and J ends were trimmed by 1 base and 3 bases, with 6 bases remaining between them. The CDR3 spans 13 residues. CDR3 sequence: CASSQVGDTEAFF. CDR3 DNA: TGTGCCAGCAGCCAAGTTGGGGACACTGAAGCTTTCTTT.

CDR3 sequence reads: CASSRGRWTSGNTGELFF. Here the CDR3 DNA reads TGCGCCAGCAGCCGCGGCCGCTGGACTAGCGGGAACACCGGGGAGCTGTTTTTT. The chain recombines TRBV4-1 with TRBJ2-2; 10 nucleotides align to TRBD2. CDR1 is MGHRA and CDR2 is YSYEKL in the germline V gene. Trimming at V came to 4 bases and at J to 1 base, leaving 9 bases not matched to a gene. This CDR3 is built from 18 residues.

The chain uses TRBV10-3 and TRBJ1-6, with 7 nucleotides matching TRBD1. The CDR3 is made up of 14 amino acids. CDR1 and CDR2 (germline): ENHRY, SYGVKD. Trimming cost V 8 bases and J 5 bases; bases outside gene matches: 6. CDR3 region: CAIRGGTDNSPLHF. Here the CDR3 DNA reads TGTGCCATCCGCGGCGGGACAGATAATTCACCCCTCCACTTT.

This clone turned up a few times. V usage is TRBV2 and J usage is TRBJ2-5; 7 bases align to TRBD2. The CDR3 has 13 residues. The V and J ends lost 6 bases and 4 bases, in that order; junction bases with no gene match: 5. Germline V gene lookup returns CDR1 SNHLY and CDR2 FYNNEI. The CDR3 nucleotides are TGTGCCAGCAGCGCACTAGCGAGAGAGACCCAGTACTTC. Its protein product is CASSALARETQYF.

Regarding this clone: The same CDR3 arises from other DNA sequences in this sample as well. The chain combines TRBV7-9 with TRBJ2-7; D is undetermined. The V end was cut by 0 bases, the J end by 3 bases, with 6 bases between. The CDR3 contains 13 residues. Germline V gene lookup returns CDR1 SEHNR and CDR2 FQNEAQ (reference sequence). The CDR3 reads CASSLAGGYEQYF. In DNA, the CDR3 is TGTGCCAGCAGCTTAGCGGGCGGCTACGAGCAGTACTTC.

The sample holds a few counts of this clone. The chain employs TRBV5-1 and TRBJ1-2; D gene unclear. Germline CDR1 SGHRS, CDR2 YFSETQ. V lost 4 bases to trimming and J lost 0 bases, with 10 bases between them. This CDR3 spans 14 amino acids. CDR3 nucleotides: TGCGCCAGCAGCCTGGACGGAGCTAACTATGGCTACACCTTC. This translates into CASSLDGANYGYTF.

This clone was found a few times. The V and J genes are TRBV18 and TRBJ1-3, with 10 bases that match TRBD1. CDR1 is KGHSH, CDR2 LQKENI, per germline. The CDR3 runs to 18 residues. The V segment lost 3 bases and the J segment 3 bases; nucleotides outside the gene matches: 11. CDR3 nucleotides: TGTGCCAGCTCACCCGTTTCCGGGACAGGGGCTGGTGGAAACACCATATATTTT. Translated, it gives CASSPVSGTGAGGNTIYF.

This sequence joins TRBV30 and TRBJ1-2; tentative D call: TRBD1 (5 bases). Germline lookup yields CDR1 GTSNPN and CDR2 SVGIG (reference sequence). V was trimmed by 2 bases and J by 3 bases, leaving 10 bases between them. This CDR3 spans 13 amino acids. CDR3 in amino acids: CAWSSQGHYGYTF. The CDR3 region has the DNA TGTGCCTGGAGTTCCCAGGGCCACTATGGCTACACCTTC.

This CDR3 is CASSRGQGAGEQYF. CDR3 bases: TGTGCCAGCAGTCGAGGACAGGGGGCAGGGGAGCAGTACTTC. V and J are TRBV6-5 and TRBJ2-7; 11 bases line up with TRBD1. Germline trimming cut 5 bases from V and 7 bases from J; bases unmatched to any gene: 7. Germline assignment: CDR1 MNHEY and CDR2 SVGAGI. This CDR3 region has 14 residues.

The chain joins TRBV7-3 to TRBJ1-1, with a tentative D call TRBD1 (5 bases). Germline values: CDR1 SGHTA, CDR2 FQGTGA. Trimming stripped 5 bases from V and 4 bases from J, with 11 bases between. This CDR3 contains 13 residues. CDR3 loop: CASSRGGSTEAFF. Written as DNA, the CDR3 is TGTGCCAGCAGCCGTGGGGGTAGCACTGAAGCTTTCTTT.

The chain combines TRBV30 with TRBJ1-5, with D possibly TRBD1 on 5 matching bases. V lost 2 bases and J lost 0, with 20 bases in between. The CDR3 has 18 residues. Germline CDR1 GTSNPN, CDR2 SVGIG (reference sequence). CDR3: CAWSHRDGGSYSNQPQHF. The DNA for the CDR3 is TGTGCCTGGAGTCATAGGGACGGAGGGTCTTATAGCAATCAGCCCCAGCATTTT.

V and J are TRBV2 and TRBJ2-1; no clear D gene. Germline-derived CDR1 and CDR2 are SNHLY and FYNNEI. The CDR3 totals 13 residues. V lost 6 bases to trimming and J lost 8 bases, with 14 bases between them. CDR3 bases: TGTGCCAGCAGAAAGGACCCTGATCATGAGCAGTTCTTC. This sequence encodes CASRKDPDHEQFF. Combining the CDR3 with reference TRBV2 and TRBJ2-1 gives the whole variable domain EPEVTQTPSHQVTQMGQEVILRCVPISNHLYFYWYRQILGQKVEFLVSFYNNEISEKSEIFDDQFSVERPDGSNFTLKIRSTKLEDSAMYFCASRKDPDHEQFFGPGTRLTVL.

The rearrangement joins TRBV7-2 to TRBJ2-2; unclear D gene. The CDR3 runs 13 residues. In germline, CDR1 is SGHTA, CDR2 FQGNSA. The V gene lost 1 base and the J gene lost 6 bases, with 6 bases spanning the gap. As DNA, the CDR3 is TGTGCCAGCAGCTTAGTCCGGCCCGGGGAGCTGTTTTTT. It is translated as CASSLVRPGELFF.

The chain combines TRBV30 with TRBJ1-2; TRBD1 is a possible D gene (5 bases). CDR1 and CDR2 (germline): GTSNPN, SVGIG (reference sequence). This CDR3 is 14 amino acids long. Trimming left V 3 bases short and J 7 bases short, with 18 bases between. The CDR3 spells CAWSPPSGVGGYTF. The CDR3 DNA reads as TGTGCCTGGAGCCCCCCCTCGGGGGTTGGTGGCTACACCTTC. The whole variable domain, remainder taken from reference TRBV30 and TRBJ1-2, is SQTIHQWPATLVQPVGSPLSLECTVEGTSNPNLYWYRQAAGRGLQLLFYSVGIGQISSEVPQNLSASRPQDRQFILSSKKLLLSDSGFYLCAWSPPSGVGGYTFGSGTRLTVV.

The chain joins TRBV18 to TRBJ1-4; tentatively, D is TRBD1 (5 bases). The CDR3 extends over 13 amino acids. V lost 4 bases and J lost 5, with 8 bases in between. In germline, CDR1 is KGHSH, CDR2 LQKENI. The DNA of the CDR3 is TGTGCCAGCTCACTCCAGGGAAATGAAAAACTGTTTTTT. Protein product: CASSLQGNEKLFF.

This sequence joins TRBV13 and TRBJ1-2, with no clear D. Germline V gene sequence: CDR1 PRHDT, CDR2 FYEKMQ (reference sequence). The CDR3 runs 14 residues. Trimming took 2 bases from V and 4 from J, leaving 11 bases between them. Written as DNA, the CDR3 is TGTGCCAGCAGCTTATCGGCGGGTCCCTATGGCTACACCTTC. It yields the protein CASSLSAGPYGYTF.